Shown below are 15 T cell receptor beta chains from a single sample sequenced in a study of stem cell transplantation in POMP-related autoinflammatory disease. Only in-frame clones appear in the TCRdb table, and some are missing; sequencing was by immunoSEQ multiplex PCR. The table has approximately 65,000 clones, just over 90% seen once. The source material was CD4+ T cells from PBMCs, sampled after stem cell transplantation. Receptors originate from a human patient with POMP-related autoinflammation and immune dysregulation (PRAID). The graft donor may account for some of the T cells.

V is TRBV19 and J is TRBJ1-1; D perhaps matches TRBD1 (5 bases). Per germline, CDR1 LNHDA and CDR2 SQIVND (reference sequence). The V gene lost 2 bases and the J gene lost 4 bases, with 5 bases spanning the gap. The CDR3 spans 12 residues. DNA of the CDR3: TGTGCCAGTAGTATAAGGGGCACTGAAGCTTTCTTT. Translated: CASSIRGTEAFF.

The chain employs TRBV4-1 and TRBJ2-1, with D unclear. V lost 2 bases, J lost 6 bases, and 14 bases lay in between. This CDR3 spans 15 amino acids. Germline V CDR1 and CDR2: MGHRA, YSYEKL. The CDR3 DNA is TGCGCCAGCAGCCAAAGACTCCTAAGCCGCAATGAGCAGTTCTTC. As protein: CASSQRLLSRNEQFF.

This clone was detected only a few times. The chain is built from TRBV2 and TRBJ2-5; no reliable D call. Trimming shortened V by 4 bases and J by 1 base, and 7 bases separated the two germline ends. Germline V gives CDR1 SNHLY, CDR2 FYNNEI. This CDR3 has 13 amino acids. CDR3: CASSVGPQETQYF. The CDR3 nucleotides are TGTGCCAGCAGTGTGGGCCCCCAAGAGACCCAGTACTTC.

This rearrangement joins TRBV30 to TRBJ2-2; D gene unclear. V dropped 1 base and J dropped 9 bases, with 9 bases sitting between them. In germline, CDR1 is GTSNPN, CDR2 SVGIG (reference sequence). The CDR3 is 12 amino acids. The CDR3 bases are TGTGCCTGGAGTGCAGAGAGTCGGGAGCTGTTTTTT. It is translated as CAWSAESRELFF.

This chain uses TRBV4-1 with TRBJ1-2, with D possibly matching TRBD1 (5 bases). Per the germline V gene, CDR1 is MGHRA and CDR2 is YSYEKL. The germline V and J ends were trimmed by 1 base and 6 bases, with 21 bases remaining between them. This CDR3 spans 17 amino acids. The CDR3 DNA reads as TGCGCCAGCAGCCAAGCAGTTTTTGGTCTGCAGGGCAATGGCTACACCTTC. Its translation: CASSQAVFGLQGNGYTF.

The V gene is TRBV7-9, the J gene TRBJ2-5, with 14 nucleotides matching TRBD2. The CDR3 runs to 16 residues. With V trimmed by 0 bases and J by 5 bases, 2 bases remained unmatched. Germline CDR1 is SEHNR and CDR2 is FQNEAQ (reference sequence). The CDR3 here is CASSLAGTSGSETQYF. The CDR3 bases are TGTGCCAGCAGCTTAGCCGGGACTAGCGGGAGTGAGACCCAGTACTTC.

The chain is built from TRBV6-1 and TRBJ2-4, with D uncertain. V lost 1 base to trimming and J lost 0 bases, with 13 bases between them. This CDR3 is 17 amino acids long. The germline V gene has CDR1 MNHNS and CDR2 SASEGT. The CDR3 DNA reads TGTGCCAGCAGTGAAGTGAAGTCGTCGGTAGCCAAAAACATTCAGTACTTC. This encodes CASSEVKSSVAKNIQYF.

The chain employs TRBV2 and TRBJ1-2; D is ambiguous. CDR3 length: 12 amino acids. The V gene's germline CDR1 is SNHLY and CDR2 FYNNEI. Trimming removed 3 bases at V and 7 bases at J, with 9 bases between. CDR3 sequence reads: CASSENGFGYTF. CDR3 nucleotide sequence: TGTGCCAGCAGTGAGAATGGCTTTGGCTACACCTTC.

The gene calls are TRBV12-3 or TRBV12-4 and TRBJ1-5; D ambiguous. With 3 bases removed from V and 7 bases from J, the gap between germline ends came to 10 bases. The CDR3 is 13 residues long. The CDR3 DNA sequence: TGTGCCAGCAGTTTCGGATGGTCCCAGCCCCAGCATTTT. It codes for CASSFGWSQPQHF.

This clone was seen more than once but under ten times. V gene TRBV18 combines with J gene TRBJ1-5, with D unclear. CDR3 length: 14 amino acids. CDR1 and CDR2 (germline): KGHSH, LQKENI. Trimming took off 2 bases at V and 6 bases at J, with 11 bases between the two ends. CDR3 sequence: CASSPASQRQPQHF. The CDR3 coding sequence is TGTGCCAGCTCACCAGCTAGTCAACGTCAGCCCCAGCATTTT.

The chain couples TRBV9 to TRBJ2-1; TRBD2 agrees at 7 bases. Trimming removed 2 bases from V and 5 bases from J; junction bases left unmatched: 4. CDR3 size: 14 residues. Germline V lookup: CDR1 SGDLS, CDR2 YYNGEE. DNA for the CDR3: TGTGCCAGCAGCGTGGTCGGGACTAACAATGAGCAGTTCTTC. It specifies CASSVVGTNNEQFF.

The V gene is TRBV6-5, the J gene TRBJ2-3; maybe TRBD2 (6 bases). The germline V gene encodes CDR1 MNHEY and CDR2 SVGAGI. The CDR3 consists of 13 residues. With 6 bases removed from V and 3 bases from J, the gap between germline ends came to 10 bases. CDR3 amino acids: CASSTSGTDTQYF. Here the CDR3 DNA reads TGTGCCAGCAGCACCAGCGGGACAGATACGCAGTATTTT.

For the CDR3, the DNA is TGTGCCAGCAGCCAACGGGGGGCAACTAATGAAAAACTGTTTTTT. It encodes CASSQRGATNEKLFF. V is TRBV9 and J is TRBJ1-4, with D possibly matching TRBD1 (5 bases). Germline V gene lookup returns CDR1 SGDLS and CDR2 YYNGEE. V was trimmed by 4 bases and J by 0 bases, leaving 10 bases between them. The CDR3 loop spans 15 amino acids. Looking up the rest from reference TRBV9 and TRBJ1-4 gives the full variable domain: DSGVTQTPKHLITATGQRVTLRCSPRSGDLSVYWYQQSLDQGLQFLIQYYNGEERAKGNILERFSAQQFPDLHSELNLSSLELGDSALYFCASSQRGATNEKLFFGSGTQLSVL.

In this sample, this clone turned up once. The rearrangement joins TRBV28 to TRBJ1-2, with 7 bases lining up with TRBD1. This CDR3 is 14 amino acids long. The junction had 7 bases not matched to a gene; V was cut back by 5 bases and J by 4 bases. The germline gives CDR1 MDHEN, CDR2 SYDVKM. The CDR3 region has the DNA TGTGCCAGCAGTCCCGGACAGGAGGGCTATGGCTACACCTTC. It encodes CASSPGQEGYGYTF.

The rearrangement uses TRBV20-1 and TRBJ2-3, with a weak D call TRBD1 (5 bases). Germline V gives CDR1 DFQATT, CDR2 SNEGSKA (reference sequence). V lost 3 bases and J lost 2, with 12 bases in between. The CDR3 is made up of 14 amino acids. CDR3 in amino acids: CSASYDSATDTQYF. CDR3 DNA sequence: TGCAGTGCTAGTTATGACAGCGCCACAGATACGCAGTATTTT.